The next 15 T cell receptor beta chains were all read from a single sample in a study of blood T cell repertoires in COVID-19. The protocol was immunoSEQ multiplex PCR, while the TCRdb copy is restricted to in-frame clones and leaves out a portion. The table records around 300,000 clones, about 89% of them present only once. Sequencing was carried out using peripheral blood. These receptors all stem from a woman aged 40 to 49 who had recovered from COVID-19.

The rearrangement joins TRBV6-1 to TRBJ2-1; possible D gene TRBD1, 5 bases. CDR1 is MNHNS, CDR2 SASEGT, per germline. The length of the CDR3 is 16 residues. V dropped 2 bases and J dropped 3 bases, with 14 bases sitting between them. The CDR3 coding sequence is TGTGCCAGCAGTGAACAGGGCGGCTCCCTCTACAATGAGCAGTTCTTC. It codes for CASSEQGGSLYNEQFF.

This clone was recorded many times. CDR3 amino acids: CASAPTSGRNNEQFF. For the CDR3, the DNA is TGTGCTAGTGCCCCGACTAGCGGGAGGAACAATGAGCAGTTCTTC. This rearrangement joins TRBV12-5 to TRBJ2-1; 13 nucleotides agree with TRBD2. V was pared by 7 bases and J by 5 bases, with 5 bases of the junction left unmatched. Germline V gene data show CDR1 as LGHNT and CDR2 as FRNRAP. There are 15 residues in the CDR3.

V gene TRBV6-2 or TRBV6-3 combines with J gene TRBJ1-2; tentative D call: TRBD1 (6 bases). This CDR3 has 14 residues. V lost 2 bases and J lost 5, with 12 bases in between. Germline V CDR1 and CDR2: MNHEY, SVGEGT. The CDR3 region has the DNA TGTGCCAGCAGTTACGGAGGACAGACATATGGCTACACCTTC. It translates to CASSYGGQTYGYTF.

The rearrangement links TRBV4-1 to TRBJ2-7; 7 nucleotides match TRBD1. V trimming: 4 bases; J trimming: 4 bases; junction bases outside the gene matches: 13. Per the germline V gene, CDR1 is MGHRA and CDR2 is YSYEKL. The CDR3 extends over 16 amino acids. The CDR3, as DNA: TGCGCCAGCAGCCTCGGTCACGGACAGGCCGAATACGAGCAGTACTTC. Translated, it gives CASSLGHGQAEYEQYF.

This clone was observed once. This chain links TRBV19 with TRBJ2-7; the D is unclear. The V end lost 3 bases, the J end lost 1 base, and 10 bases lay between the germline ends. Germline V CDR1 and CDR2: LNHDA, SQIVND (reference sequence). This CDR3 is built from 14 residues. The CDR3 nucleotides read TGTGCCAGTAGTATCCGCGACGGGTCCTACGAGCAGTACTTC. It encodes CASSIRDGSYEQYF.

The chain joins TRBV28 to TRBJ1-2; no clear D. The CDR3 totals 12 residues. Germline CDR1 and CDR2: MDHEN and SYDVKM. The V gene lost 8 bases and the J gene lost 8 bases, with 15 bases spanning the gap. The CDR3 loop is CASQTRPSGYTF. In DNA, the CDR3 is TGTGCCAGCCAGACCAGGCCCTCCGGCTACACCTTC.

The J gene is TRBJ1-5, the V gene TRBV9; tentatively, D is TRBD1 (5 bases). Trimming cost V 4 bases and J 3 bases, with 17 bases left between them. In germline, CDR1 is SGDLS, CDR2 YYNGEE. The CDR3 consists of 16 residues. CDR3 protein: CASSPGGGSINQPQHF. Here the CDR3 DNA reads TGTGCCAGCAGCCCGGGGGGGGGATCGATCAATCAGCCCCAGCATTTT.

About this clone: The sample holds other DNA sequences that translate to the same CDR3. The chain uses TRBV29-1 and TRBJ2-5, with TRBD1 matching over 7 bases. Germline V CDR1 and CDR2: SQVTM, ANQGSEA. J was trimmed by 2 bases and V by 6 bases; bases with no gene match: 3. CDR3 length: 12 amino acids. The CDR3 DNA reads TGCAGCGTCCGGGACAGTCAAGAGACCCAGTACTTC. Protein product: CSVRDSQETQYF.

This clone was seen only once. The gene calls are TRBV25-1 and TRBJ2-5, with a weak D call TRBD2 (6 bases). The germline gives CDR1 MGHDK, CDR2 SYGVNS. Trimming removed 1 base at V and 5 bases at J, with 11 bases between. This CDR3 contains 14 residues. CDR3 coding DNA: TGTGCCAGCAGTGAATTTGGAGGGAGGGAGACCCAGTACTTC. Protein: CASSEFGGRETQYF.

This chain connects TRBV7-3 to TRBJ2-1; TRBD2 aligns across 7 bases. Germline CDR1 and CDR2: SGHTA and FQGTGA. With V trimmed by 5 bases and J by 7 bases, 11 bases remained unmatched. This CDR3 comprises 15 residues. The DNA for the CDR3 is TGTGCCAGCAGCCCGATAGCGGGTACGAGGAATGAGCAGTTCTTC. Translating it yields CASSPIAGTRNEQFF. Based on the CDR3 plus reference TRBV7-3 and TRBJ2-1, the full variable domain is GAGVSQTPSNKVTEKGKYVELRCDPISGHTALYWYRQSLGQGPEFLIYFQGTGAADDSGLPNDRFFAVRPEGSVSTLKIQRTERGDSAVYLCASSPIAGTRNEQFFGPGTRLTVL.

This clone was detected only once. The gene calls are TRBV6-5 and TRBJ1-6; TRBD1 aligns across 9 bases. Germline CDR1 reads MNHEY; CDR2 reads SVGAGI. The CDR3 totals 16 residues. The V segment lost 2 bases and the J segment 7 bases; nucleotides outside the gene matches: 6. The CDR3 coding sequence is TGTGCCAGCAGTTACGGGATACAGGGGGCGAATTCACCCCTCCACTTT. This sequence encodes CASSYGIQGANSPLHF.

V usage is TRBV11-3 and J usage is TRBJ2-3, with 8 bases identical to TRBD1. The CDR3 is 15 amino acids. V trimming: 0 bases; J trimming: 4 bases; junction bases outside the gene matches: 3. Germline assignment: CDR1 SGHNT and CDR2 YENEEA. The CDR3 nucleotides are TGTGCCAGCAGCTTAGATCAACAGGGGGCAGATACGCAGTATTTT. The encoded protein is CASSLDQQGADTQYF.

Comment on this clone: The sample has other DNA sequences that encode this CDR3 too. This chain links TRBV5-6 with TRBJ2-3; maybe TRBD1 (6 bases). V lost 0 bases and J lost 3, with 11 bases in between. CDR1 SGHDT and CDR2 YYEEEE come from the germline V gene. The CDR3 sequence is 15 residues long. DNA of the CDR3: TGTGCCAGCAGCTTGGGAGGGGGTGGGACAGATACGCAGTATTTT. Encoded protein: CASSLGGGGTDTQYF.

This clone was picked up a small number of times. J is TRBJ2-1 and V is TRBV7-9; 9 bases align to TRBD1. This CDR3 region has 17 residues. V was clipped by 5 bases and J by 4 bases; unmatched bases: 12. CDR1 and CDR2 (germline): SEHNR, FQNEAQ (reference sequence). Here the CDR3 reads CASSLPLRQGVYNEQFF. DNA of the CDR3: TGTGCCAGCAGCCTGCCGCTACGACAGGGGGTATACAATGAGCAGTTCTTC. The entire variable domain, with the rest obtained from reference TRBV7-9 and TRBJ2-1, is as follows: DTGVSQNPRHKITKRGQNVTFRCDPISEHNRLYWYRQTLGQGPEFLTYFQNEAQLEKSRLLSDRFSAERPKGSFSTLEIQRTEQGDSAMYLCASSLPLRQGVYNEQFFGPGTRLTVL.

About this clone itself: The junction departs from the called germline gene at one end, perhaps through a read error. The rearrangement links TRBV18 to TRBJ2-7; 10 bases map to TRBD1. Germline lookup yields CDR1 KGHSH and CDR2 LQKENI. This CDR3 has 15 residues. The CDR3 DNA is TGTGCCAGCTCAACACCGGGACAGGGGATCTACGAGCAGTACTTC. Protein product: CASSTPGQGIYEQYF. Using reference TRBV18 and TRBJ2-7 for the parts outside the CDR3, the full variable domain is NAGVMQNPRHLVRRRGQEARLRCSPMKGHSHVYWYRQLPEEGLKFMVYLQKENIIDESGMPKERFSAEFPKEGPSILRIQQVVRGDSAAYFCASSTPGQGIYEQYFGPGTRLTVT.